This TCR beta chain was recorded in a study of shared clonotypes between healthy human individuals. General study findings and limits: Clonotype sharing across donors was expected to vary with sequencing depth.

This clone was seen only once. What it recognizes is unknown. Germline values: CDR1 MDHEN, CDR2 SYDVKM. Trimming cost V 1 base and J 2 bases, with 4 bases left between them. The CDR3 totals 13 residues. Measured with immunoSEQ multiplex PCR; TCRdb has only the in-frame clones, and not every one. The sample consists of about 2.3 million clones, under 95% of them appearing once. V gene TRBV28 combines with J gene TRBJ2-3, with D unresolved. Sequencing was performed on naive CD4+ T cells from PBMCs. Noted subset: CD45RA+ positively selected. This TCR came from a man between 18 and 29 years old in good health. Some clones in this sample may be carry-over from other donors' samples. Written as DNA, the CDR3 is TGTGCCAGCAGTTTATACAACACAGATACGCAGTATTTT. It encodes CASSLYNTDTQYF. The entire variable domain, with the rest obtained from reference TRBV28 and TRBJ2-3, is as follows: DVKVTQSSRYLVKRTGEKVFLECVQDMDHENMFWYRQDPGLGLRLIYFSYDVKMKEKGDIPEGYSVSREKKERFSLILESASTNQTSMYLCASSLYNTDTQYFGPGTRLTVL.